This T cell receptor beta chain originates from a study of cytomegalovirus exposure and HLA in healthy donors. Whole-study context: The approximately 120 validation repertoires, a later analysis reported, used the same platform as the roughly 710 first-cohort repertoires. Overall study results and limits: There were some public TCRs occurring in many donors, but most TCR sequences were rare. A list of more than 150 TCR beta chains associated with cytomegalovirus was given.

The table lists this clone with a few counts. Its antigen is not known. Using immunoSEQ multiplex PCR, the repertoire was profiled, and TCRdb retains in-frame clones only, with some absent. The sample consists of about 330,000 clones, around 86% of them appearing once. Among the roughly 120 subjects of the validation cohort, separate from the roughly 700-subject first cohort, were the donors. The CDR3 is made up of 15 amino acids. Germline CDR1 and CDR2: MDHEN and SYDVKM. Losses at the gene ends were 4 bases for V and 0 bases for J; bases not matched to a gene: 5. The chain joins TRBV28 to TRBJ2-7; 8 nucleotides align to TRBD1. The specimen was PBMCs. This clonotype originated in a woman younger than 30 in good health and CMV-seronegative. CDR3 sequence (DNA): TGTGCCAGCAGTTCCCCAACAGGGGGCTCCTACGAGCAGTACTTC. This translates into CASSSPTGGSYEQYF.